A single TCR beta chain is shown here with its context. V dropped 0 bases and J dropped 3; count of bases not matched to a gene: 10. Germline V gene data show CDR1 as PRHDT and CDR2 as FYEKMQ (reference sequence). The CDR3 has 17 residues. Measured with immunoSEQ multiplex PCR; TCRdb has only the in-frame clones, and not every one. The sample has over 85,000 clones, about 86% seen once. The entry originates in a study of blood T cell repertoires in COVID-19. The sequenced sample consisted of peripheral blood. This chain uses TRBV13 with TRBJ2-7; TRBD2 matches at 8 bases. This TCR was sampled from a human donor in a cohort sampled during active COVID-19. The CDR3 DNA follows: TGTGCCAGCAGCTTAGGCCCCGGCGGGGGGCCCCTCTACGAGCAGTACTTC. It translates to CASSLGPGGGPLYEQYF.